The present T cell receptor beta chain was sequenced within a study of T cells in Graves' hyperthyroidism and ophthalmopathy. It was RNA transcripts that yielded the amplified TCR beta CDR3 regions. The TCR CDR3 first-round RT-PCR relied on the HTBI primer set. TCRdb processed the multiplex PCR reads anew with MiXCR; each CDR3 protein has one entry. This table has fewer than 550,000 distinct CDR3 sequences, approximately 25% appearing once. This clonotype was counted ten times or more. The sequence was collected from a woman between 25 and 40 years old with Graves' ophthalmopathy. The sample consisted of blood.

CDR3 in amino acids: CSGWDGDTGELFF. The CDR3 DNA sequence: TGCAGCGGATGGGACGGCGACACCGGGGAGCTGTTTTTT. V and J are TRBV29-1 and TRBJ2-2; either TRBD1 or TRBD2 may fit D (5 bases each). V was shortened by 7 bases and J by 3 bases, with 12 bases between the two germline ends. The CDR3 has 13 residues. Per the germline V gene, CDR1 is SQVTM and CDR2 is ANQGSEA.